Listed below are T cell receptor beta chains from one sample, sequenced in a study of T cell repertoires in cytomegalovirus infection. TCRdb fed the reads into MiXCR, producing one record per CDR3 protein. The profile covers roughly 700,000 distinct CDR3 sequences, with roughly 30% appearing a single time and about 20% taken by the ten largest. The antigens these receptors bind are not known. The source was cultured PBMCs, collected from culture after CMV antigen stimulation. The receptors here all came from a human donor in good health (CMV status not recorded). Some clones in this sample may be carry-over from other donors' samples. The CDR3 runs from the conserved cysteine through the conserved F or W. A D gene is named only where the DNA matches it firmly. Size is stated for part of the rows, as once, few or many counts, or as a class when the clone is expanded.

clone_size d_call j_call v_call cdr3_aa cdr3_nt
. TRBD2 TRBJ2-1 TRBV5-3 CASSHWTSGIANEQFF TGTGCCAGCAGCCACTGGACTAGCGGGATAGCGAATGAGCAGTTCTTC
few TRBD1 TRBJ1-2 TRBV7-9 CASSFPTGVGGYTF TGTGCCAGCAGCTTTCCTACAGGGGTTGGTGGCTACACCTTC
. TRBD2 TRBJ2-1 TRBV4-1 CASSQAPAGGQNEQFF TGCGCCAGCAGCCAGGCTCCAGCGGGGGGCCAAAATGAGCAGTTCTTC
. . TRBJ2-7 TRBV11-2 CASTRSPGGHEQYF TGTGCCAGCACCAGGTCCCCGGGGGGCCACGAGCAGTACTTC
once . TRBJ2-3 TRBV2 CASSEGRSRSTDTQYF TGTGCCAGCAGTGAAGGCAGAAGTAGGAGCACAGATACGCAGTATTTT
many . TRBJ1-3 TRBV7-2 CASSYFGRSSGNTIYF TGTGCCAGCAGCTACTTCGGAAGAAGCTCTGGAAACACCATATATTTT
few . TRBJ1-5 TRBV15 CATSTRTGNQPQHF TGTGCCACCAGCACTCGGACGGGAAATCAGCCCCAGCATTTT
. . TRBJ2-7 TRBV6-2/TRBV6-3 CASSYSRENYEQYF TGTGCCAGCAGTTACTCGAGGGAGAACTACGAGCAGTACTTC
few . TRBJ2-2 TRBV12-3/TRBV12-4 CASSLVANTGELFF TGTGCCAGCAGTTTAGTGGCGAACACCGGGGAGCTGTTTTTT
. . TRBJ2-1 TRBV10-3 CAISEMRDGEQFF TGTGCCATCAGTGAGATGCGGGATGGTGAGCAGTTCTTC
few . TRBJ1-1 TRBV12-5 CASGPPTGSGTEAFF TGTGCTAGTGGTCCACCAACAGGGTCGGGCACTGAAGCTTTCTTT
few . TRBJ1-6 TRBV4-1 CASSQEGDSPLHF TGCGCCAGCAGCCAAGAGGGGGATTCACCCCTCCACTTT
. . TRBJ1-5 TRBV7-6 CASSPWAESQSNQPQHF TGTGCCAGCAGCCCCTGGGCGGAGTCACAAAGCAATCAGCCCCAGCATTTT
few . TRBJ2-1 TRBV19 CASSWKEGPYNEQFF TGTGCCAGTAGTTGGAAGGAGGGCCCCTACAATGAGCAGTTCTTC
. TRBD2 TRBJ2-3 TRBV28 CASSFALRGHGGVDTQYF TGTGCCAGCAGTTTTGCCCTCAGGGGACACGGGGGGGTAGATACGCAGTATTTT
. TRBD1 TRBJ2-2 TRBV6-1 CASREGRTSGGTGELFF TGTGCCAGCAGGGAAGGGCGGACCTCAGGGGGCACCGGGGAGCTGTTTTTT
. . TRBJ2-5 TRBV20-1 CSGGGEGPRETQYF TGCAGTGGAGGGGGGGAAGGGCCTAGGGAGACCCAGTACTTC
few TRBD2 TRBJ2-1 TRBV19 CASSNLAGGYNEQFF TGTGCCAGTAGCAACCTAGCGGGGGGGTACAATGAGCAGTTCTTC
few . TRBJ1-2 TRBV12-3/TRBV12-4 CASSQGTIPNYGYTF TGTGCCAGCAGTCAAGGGACAATACCTAACTATGGCTACACCTTC
few . TRBJ2-5 TRBV5-4 CASSLPRDRETQYF TGTGCCAGCAGCTTACCCAGGGACCGGGAGACCCAGTACTTC
once TRBD2 TRBJ2-5 TRBV5-4 CASSLRGGGVGETQYF TGTGCCAGCAGCTTGCGGGGGGGAGGGGTGGGAGAGACCCAGTACTTC
few TRBD2 TRBJ2-1 TRBV2 CASRYSGNSNEQFF TGTGCCAGCAGGTATAGCGGGAACTCCAATGAGCAGTTCTTC
. . TRBJ1-5 TRBV12-3/TRBV12-4 CASRLTSNQPQHF TGTGCCAGCAGACTAACTAGCAATCAGCCCCAGCATTTT
. . TRBJ1-2 TRBV4-3 CASSQGLPPYGYTF TGCGCCAGCAGCCAGGGACTGCCGCCATATGGCTACACCTTC